This T cell receptor beta chain stems from a study of human T cells and chemical hapten exposure. Across the whole study: Donors were sensitized with 2% DPC on the upper inner arm. Patients had diphenylcyclopropenone applied to the scalp weekly throughout the approximately 26-week study.

TCRdb fed the RACE reads into MiXCR, producing one record per CDR3 protein. Of about 92,000 distinct CDR3 sequences in the sample, nearly 10% were seen once. Per the germline V gene, CDR1 is LGHDT and CDR2 is YNNKEL (reference sequence). This CDR3 region has 20 residues. V was pared by 1 base and J by 4 bases, with 17 bases of the junction left unmatched. The time point denotes: pre-sensitization, week 0. Treatment of the sample: therapeutic diphenylcyclopropenone sensitization with weekly scalp DPC. The authors' total RNA extraction used unfractionated whole blood. This clonotype appeared many times. This clonotype was sampled from a woman aged 40 to 49 with alopecia areata. Some clones in this sample may be carry-over from other donors' samples. The V gene is TRBV3-1, the J gene TRBJ2-1; 9 bases align to TRBD2. The sequencing here drew on whole blood, taken in connection with sensitization to the hapten diphenylcyclopropenone (DPC). DNA of the CDR3: TGTGCCAGCAGCCAAGCTTACGGACTAGCGCGAAACCCCTATTACAATGAGCAGTTCTTC. Encoded protein: CASSQAYGLARNPYYNEQFF.